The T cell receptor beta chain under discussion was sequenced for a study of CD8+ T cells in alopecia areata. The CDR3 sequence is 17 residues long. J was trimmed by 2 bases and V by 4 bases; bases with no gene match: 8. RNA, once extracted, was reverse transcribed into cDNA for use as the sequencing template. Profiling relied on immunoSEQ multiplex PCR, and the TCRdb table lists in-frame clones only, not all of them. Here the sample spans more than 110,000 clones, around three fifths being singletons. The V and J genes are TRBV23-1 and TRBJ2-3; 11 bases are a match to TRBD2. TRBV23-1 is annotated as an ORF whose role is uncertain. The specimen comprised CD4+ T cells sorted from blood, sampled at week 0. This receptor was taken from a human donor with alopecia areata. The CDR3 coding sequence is TGCGCCAGCAGTCTTACCTTACTAGCGGGGGACACAGATACGCAGTATTTT. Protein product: CASSLTLLAGDTDTQYF.